This TCR beta chain was profiled in a study of T cell responses to AZD1222 COVID-19 vaccine. On this clone: Its antigen is still unknown.

Sequencing was performed with immunoSEQ multiplex PCR; in TCRdb, only in-frame clones are kept and a portion is missing. The data show over 200,000 clones, roughly 94% seen once. After removal of 8 bases from V and 4 bases from J, the junction contained 12 bases not matched to a gene. CDR1 and CDR2 from the germline V gene are LNHDA and SQIVND (reference sequence). There are 15 residues in the CDR3. Whole-study findings and limits: The breadth and depth of Spike-specific TCRs increased once two AZD1222 doses had been given. The donor cohort was predominantly white British with a female majority, and clonal diversity may have been underestimated. Spike regions recognized by vaccine-associated CD4 TCRs spanned the protein, led by 160-218 and 743-854.

The receptor was derived from an adult who received the MenACWY meningococcal vaccine as a control. The chain couples TRBV19 to TRBJ1-2; 8 bases match TRBD1. The source material was peripheral blood, sampled 28 days after the second dose of the MenACWY control vaccine. This chain's CDR3 is CASATGGPRIYGYTF. CDR3 DNA: TGTGCCAGTGCCACAGGGGGACCCCGCATCTATGGCTACACCTTC.